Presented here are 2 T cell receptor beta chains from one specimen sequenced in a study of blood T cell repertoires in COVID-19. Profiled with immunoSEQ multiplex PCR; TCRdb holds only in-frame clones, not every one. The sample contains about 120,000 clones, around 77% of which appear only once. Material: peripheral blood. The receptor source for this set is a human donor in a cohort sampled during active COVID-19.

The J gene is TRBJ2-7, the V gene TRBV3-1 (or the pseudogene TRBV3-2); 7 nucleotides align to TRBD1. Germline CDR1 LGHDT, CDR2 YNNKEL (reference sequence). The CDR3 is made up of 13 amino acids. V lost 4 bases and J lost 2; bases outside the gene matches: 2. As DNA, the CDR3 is TGTGCCAGCAGCCCGGGACAGACCTACGAGCAGTACTTC. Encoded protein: CASSPGQTYEQYF.

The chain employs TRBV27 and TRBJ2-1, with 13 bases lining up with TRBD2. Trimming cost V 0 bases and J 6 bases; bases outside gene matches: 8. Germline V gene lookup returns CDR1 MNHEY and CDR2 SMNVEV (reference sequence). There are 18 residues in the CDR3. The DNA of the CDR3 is TGTGCCAGCAGTTTATCCGGTCGGGGACTAGCGGGACTCAATGAGCAGTTCTTC. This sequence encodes CASSLSGRGLAGLNEQFF.